The 4 T cell receptor beta chains listed next were all sequenced from one sample in a study of shared clonotypes between healthy human individuals. Produced via immunoSEQ multiplex PCR; TCRdb's table is partial and in-frame only. This table holds over 950,000 clones, approximately 75% found once. Sequencing was performed on memory CD4+ T cells from PBMCs. Subset in this sample: CD45RA-negative fraction. Receptors were obtained from a man between 18 and 29 years old in good health. Some clones in this sample may be carry-over from other donors' samples.

The genes are TRBV28 and TRBJ2-6; a possible D gene is TRBD2 (6 bases). CDR1 is MDHEN, CDR2 SYDVKM, per germline. CDR3 length: 16 residues. The ends were cut back, 4 bases at V and 2 bases at J, with 12 bases in the middle. Here the CDR3 DNA reads TGTGCCAGCAGTTCCCCGGGGAGGACTGGGGCCAACGTCCTGACTTTC. This encodes CASSSPGRTGANVLTF.

This clone was detected only once. The chain combines TRBV4-3 with TRBJ1-4; D ambiguous. The germline CDR1 and CDR2 sequences are LGHNA and YSLEER. The V end was cut by 0 bases, the J end by 6 bases, with 11 bases between. CDR3 length: 15 amino acids. CDR3 nucleotides: TGCGCCAGCAGCCAAGATTATCTGGGGTATGAAAAACTGTTTTTT. This sequence encodes CASSQDYLGYEKLFF.

This clone was seen a single time. The CDR3: CASSSGSSSFNEKLFF. CDR3 nucleotides: TGTGCCAGCAGCTCCGGGAGCAGCTCTTTTAATGAAAAACTGTTTTTT. The rearrangement joins TRBV7-9 to TRBJ1-4; D is unresolved. The CDR3 contains 16 residues. CDR1 is SEHNR, CDR2 FQNEAQ, per germline (reference sequence). V was clipped by 4 bases and J by 4 bases, with 16 bases between them.

V is TRBV18 and J is TRBJ1-5; D possibly corresponds to TRBD1 (5 bases). V lost 3 bases, J lost 4 bases, and 16 bases lay in between. The CDR3 covers 16 residues. Germline V gene data show CDR1 as KGHSH and CDR2 as LQKENI. The CDR3 DNA reads TGTGCCAGCTCACCTTGGATGGGACGGAATAATCAGCCCCAGCATTTT. Its protein is CASSPWMGRNNQPQHF.